Shown below are 5 T cell receptor beta chains from a single sample sequenced in a study of beta chain features in type 1 diabetes. The authors reverse transcribed all of the isolated RNA, so sequencing captured expressed TCRB transcripts. Only in-frame clones appear in the TCRdb table, and some are missing; sequencing was by immunoSEQ multiplex PCR. This table holds 150,000 to 180,000 clones, 11% found once. Sequenced input: central memory CD4+ T cells from blood. The receptors derive from a man between 18 and 29 years old in good health.

The rearrangement joins TRBV30 to TRBJ1-6, with D possibly TRBD1 on 5 matching bases. Germline CDR1 reads GTSNPN; CDR2 reads SVGIG (reference sequence). Trimming left V 2 bases short and J 4 bases short, with 15 bases between. CDR3 length: 16 amino acids. This CDR3 is CAWSRPRERYNSPLHF. The CDR3 DNA is TGTGCCTGGAGTCGTCCCAGGGAAAGGTATAATTCACCCCTCCACTTT.

This chain connects TRBV10-3 to TRBJ2-2; D is unresolved. V gave up 8 bases and J gave up 6 bases, with 10 bases separating them. The CDR3 sequence is 12 residues long. Germline values: CDR1 ENHRY, CDR2 SYGVKD. CDR3 sequence (DNA): TGTGCCATCCAGGAAAAGGCCGGGGAGCTGTTTTTT. Protein sequence: CAIQEKAGELFF.

This clone was recorded many times. The rearrangement joins TRBV7-9 to TRBJ2-1; 9 nucleotides align to TRBD2. V was clipped by 4 bases and J by 4 bases; unmatched bases: 5. Per germline, CDR1 SEHNR and CDR2 FQNEAQ (reference sequence). The CDR3 is 15 residues long. CDR3 sequence: CASSSPAGGYNEQFF. The CDR3 DNA follows: TGTGCCAGCAGCTCCCCAGCGGGGGGATACAATGAGCAGTTCTTC.

The gene calls are TRBV7-2 and TRBJ1-1, with D possibly TRBD1 on 5 matching bases. Germline loops: CDR1 SGHTA, CDR2 FQGNSA. This CDR3 contains 14 residues. V shed 2 bases and J shed 1 base, with 8 bases lying between them. The CDR3 spells CASSLFQGNTEAFF. CDR3 nucleotide sequence: TGTGCCAGCAGCTTATTTCAGGGGAACACTGAAGCTTTCTTT.

The DNA for the CDR3 is TGTGCCAGCAGCGTAGATAGCGGAAATCAGCCCCAGCATTTT. Its protein product is CASSVDSGNQPQHF. The chain carries TRBV9 and TRBJ1-5; no clear D. The CDR3 covers 14 residues. Germline loops: CDR1 SGDLS, CDR2 YYNGEE. V lost 0 bases and J 4 bases, leaving 8 bases between the germline ends.